The 19 T cell receptor beta chains reported below all come from one sample, sequenced in a study of response to subunit inactivated influenza vaccine. TCRdb passed the RT-PCR reads through MiXCR, listing each CDR3 protein once. The sample shows roughly 650,000 distinct CDR3 sequences, 15% to 18% of them seen only once. Sequenced material: PBMCs from blood, taken 12 days after vaccination. The receptors come from a man aged 45 to 65 who received an inactivated influenza vaccine.

This chain uses TRBV5-1 with TRBJ1-1; maybe TRBD1 (5 bases). The CDR3 loop spans 15 amino acids. V gave up 4 bases and J gave up 0 bases, with 13 bases separating them. Germline V CDR1 and CDR2: SGHRS, YFSETQ. The CDR3 loop reads CASSPGGTMNTEAFF. The CDR3 bases are TGCGCCAGCAGCCCCGGGGGGACCATGAACACTGAAGCTTTCTTT.

This clonotype came up many times. The chain couples TRBV5-1 to TRBJ1-4; D unresolved. Germline-derived CDR1 and CDR2 are SGHRS and YFSETQ. This CDR3 region has 16 residues. V was cut by 0 bases and J by 0 bases, with 9 bases left in between. The CDR3 nucleotides are TGCGCCAGCAGCTTGGTTGGATTTGCAACTAATGAAAAACTGTTTTTT. Its translation is CASSLVGFATNEKLFF.

As for this clonotype: This may come from a read error, since a much larger clone is one base off. The rearrangement links TRBV5-6 to TRBJ2-2; D remains unclear. There are 15 residues in the CDR3. V lost 1 base and J 1 base, leaving 8 bases between the germline ends. Per the germline V gene, CDR1 is SGHDT and CDR2 is YYEEEE. This chain's CDR3 is CASSLWPLNTGELFF. CDR3 in DNA: TGTGCCAGCAGCTTGTGGCCGTTGAACACCGGGGAGCTGTTTTTT.

This clonotype has ten or more counts. The chain employs TRBV4-1 and TRBJ2-5; D not certain. The CDR3 consists of 13 residues. V was clipped by 2 bases and J by 6 bases, with 10 bases between them. Germline V gene data show CDR1 as MGHRA and CDR2 as YSYEKL. The DNA of the CDR3 is TGCGCCAGCAGCCAACTAATCTTGCAGACCCAGTACTTC. This encodes CASSQLILQTQYF.

This clonotype was detected a few times. CDR3 sequence: CASSRANEQFF. The DNA for the CDR3 is TGTGCCAGTAGTAGAGCTAATGAGCAGTTCTTC. This chain joins TRBV19 and TRBJ2-1; D is uncertain. The CDR3 sequence is 11 residues long. Trimming pared 4 bases from V and 7 bases from J, leaving 5 bases between. CDR1 is LNHDA, CDR2 SQIVND, per germline (reference sequence).

This clonotype was found a few times. This chain uses TRBV7-9 with TRBJ1-6; D is perhaps TRBD1 (5 bases). The CDR3 is 16 amino acids. Germline CDR1 is SEHNR and CDR2 is FQNEAQ (reference sequence). Trimming took 4 bases from V and 4 from J, leaving 14 bases between them. CDR3 region: CASSSGWGRYNSPLHF. CDR3 DNA sequence: TGTGCCAGCAGCTCGGGGTGGGGACGATATAATTCACCCCTCCACTTT.

This clonotype was observed many times. This chain uses TRBV11-2 with TRBJ2-3, with TRBD2 as a possible D gene (6 bases). In germline, CDR1 is SGHAT, CDR2 FQNNGV. Trimming cost V 0 bases and J 1 base, with 11 bases left between them. The CDR3 loop spans 16 amino acids. The CDR3 sequence: CASSLDLAGRTDTQYF. DNA for the CDR3: TGTGCCAGCAGCTTAGATCTGGCGGGGCGCACAGATACGCAGTATTTT.

The table lists this clonotype with a few counts. The CDR3 bases are TGTGCCAGCAGTCGAGGGAGGGCCGGTTACAATGAGCAGTTCTTC. Protein product: CASSRGRAGYNEQFF. The chain employs TRBV6-2 or TRBV6-3 and TRBJ2-1; TRBD2 matches at 7 bases. Trimming removed 5 bases from V and 4 bases from J; junction bases left unmatched: 8. The length of the CDR3 is 15 residues. Germline V lookup: CDR1 MNHEY, CDR2 SVGEGT.

The gene calls are TRBV28 and TRBJ2-4; 9 nucleotides match TRBD1. CDR1 and CDR2 from the germline V gene are MDHEN and SYDVKM. The J segment lost 0 bases and the V segment lost 3 bases, leaving 9 bases of the junction unmatched. This CDR3 contains 18 residues. The CDR3 nucleotides are TGTGCCAGCAGTTTTAACCCGGGGACAGGGTTAGCCAAAAACATTCAGTACTTC. This translates into CASSFNPGTGLAKNIQYF. Full variable domain (remainder filled in from reference TRBV28 and TRBJ2-4): DVKVTQSSRYLVKRTGEKVFLECVQDMDHENMFWYRQDPGLGLRLIYFSYDVKMKEKGDIPEGYSVSREKKERFSLILESASTNQTSMYLCASSFNPGTGLAKNIQYFGAGTRLSVL.

This clonotype was seen more than once but under ten times. The chain links TRBV10-2 to TRBJ1-2; 8 nucleotides match TRBD1. From germline, CDR1 is WSHSY and CDR2 SAAADI. The J segment lost 1 base and the V segment lost 2 bases, leaving 6 bases of the junction unmatched. The CDR3 spans 16 residues. CDR3 region: CASSEGQGILNYGYTF. In DNA form, the CDR3 reads TGCGCCAGCAGTGAGGGACAGGGAATTCTTAACTATGGCTACACCTTC.

The V and J genes are TRBV7-2 and TRBJ2-7; D might be TRBD1 or TRBD2, each matching 5 bases. V dropped 3 bases and J dropped 2 bases, with 11 bases sitting between them. The germline gives CDR1 SGHTA, CDR2 FQGNSA. This CDR3 is 14 amino acids long. The CDR3 coding sequence is TGTGCCAGCAGCTTCCAGGGAGCCGCCTACGAGCAGTACTTC. This translates into CASSFQGAAYEQYF.

This clonotype was picked up many times. The V call is TRBV18, the J call TRBJ2-3, with 10 bases aligning to TRBD1. V was pared by 6 bases and J by 5 bases, with 5 bases of the junction left unmatched. The CDR3 covers 14 residues. Germline V gives CDR1 KGHSH, CDR2 LQKENI. The CDR3 DNA is TGTGCCAGCTCCCAGACAGGGGGCAAAGATACGCAGTATTTT. Translation gives CASSQTGGKDTQYF.

This clonotype was picked up a small number of times. This sequence joins TRBV11-2 and TRBJ1-3; D is undetermined. CDR1 is SGHAT and CDR2 is FQNNGV in the germline V gene. Trimming removed 0 bases from V and 1 base from J, with 13 bases in between. The CDR3 totals 17 residues. The DNA of the CDR3 is TGTGCCAGCAGCTTAGATCGGAAATTAGTTTCTGGAAACACCATATATTTT. Translating it yields CASSLDRKLVSGNTIYF.

This clonotype was counted a few times. The CDR3 loop is CSARTGSYNYGYTF. CDR3 nucleotide sequence: TGCAGTGCTAGAACTGGGTCTTATAACTATGGCTACACCTTC. The rearrangement uses TRBV20-1 and TRBJ1-2; D is unclear. The ends were cut back, 2 bases at V and 1 base at J, with 11 bases in the middle. CDR1 and CDR2 (germline): DFQATT, SNEGSKA (reference sequence). The CDR3 has 14 amino acids.

There are a few counts of this clonotype. The chain is built from TRBV27 and TRBJ1-1; the D gene is possibly TRBD1 (6 bases). Trimming removed 6 bases at V and 1 base at J, with 12 bases between. The CDR3 loop spans 14 amino acids. The V gene's germline CDR1 is MNHEY and CDR2 SMNVEV (reference sequence). The CDR3 sequence is CASRPLQGNTEAFF. CDR3 in DNA: TGTGCCAGCAGACCGCTACAGGGGAACACTGAAGCTTTCTTT.

The chain joins TRBV12-5 to TRBJ2-2, with D hard to call. V was trimmed by 6 bases and J by 3 bases, leaving 17 bases between them. CDR3 length: 16 residues. Germline CDR1 reads LGHNT; CDR2 reads FRNRAP. CDR3 protein: CASGKTGPTHTGELFF. DNA for the CDR3: TGTGCTAGTGGGAAGACCGGACCTACACACACCGGGGAGCTGTTTTTT.

The CDR3 nucleotides are TGTGCCAGCACCGACTTTACAGGGGGTCCTAATGAGCAGTTCTTC. Residues: CASTDFTGGPNEQFF. This sequence joins TRBV6-2 or TRBV6-3 and TRBJ2-1; 8 nucleotides match TRBD1. Germline assignment: CDR1 MNHEY and CDR2 SVGEGT. The CDR3 contains 15 residues. The junction had 12 bases not matched to a gene; V was cut back by 7 bases and J by 7 bases.

This chain joins TRBV29-1 and TRBJ1-2; the D is unclear. V lost 2 bases to trimming and J lost 1 base, with 8 bases between them. The CDR3 has 13 amino acids. Looked up from germline, CDR1 is SQVTM and CDR2 is ANQGSEA. CDR3 nucleotides: TGCAGCGTTGAACGTAATTTTAACTATGGCTACACCTTC. Residues: CSVERNFNYGYTF.

This clonotype was picked up a small number of times. This chain connects TRBV30 to TRBJ1-5; no reliable D call. This CDR3 has 13 amino acids. Trimming took off 1 base at V and 5 bases at J, with 9 bases between the two ends. Germline lookup yields CDR1 GTSNPN and CDR2 SVGIG (reference sequence). CDR3 bases: TGTGCCTGGAGTGGAAGTGGATATCAGCCCCAGCATTTT. The encoded protein is CAWSGSGYQPQHF.